This TCR beta chain comes out of a study of cytomegalovirus exposure and HLA in healthy donors. The PCR contained 60 Vbeta and 13 Jbeta primers. Produced via immunoSEQ multiplex PCR; TCRdb's table is partial and in-frame only. This table has approximately 110,000 clones, less than 80% appearing once. Trimming removed 0 bases from V and 6 bases from J, with 18 bases in between. CDR3 length: 16 amino acids. Germline V gene data show CDR1 as LGHNA and CDR2 as YNFKEQ. Source material: PBMCs. The chain couples TRBV4-2 to TRBJ2-7; D not resolved. The receptor was isolated from a man in his fifties or sixties in good health and CMV-seronegative. CDR3 bases: TGTGCCAGCAGCCAAGAGTTGAGAAGCGTAGTAGGCGAGCAGTACTTC. It is translated as CASSQELRSVVGEQYF.